The rows below give T cell receptor beta chains drawn from one sample of a study of control samples from healthy donors and cancer patients. Data came from immunoSEQ multiplex PCR; TCRdb stores just in-frame clones and leaves some out. Here the sample spans tens of thousands of clones, 85% to 90% being singletons. Sequenced: PBMCs. These receptors all come from a woman in her 50s with colorectal cancer. The CDR3 runs from the conserved cysteine through the conserved F or W. Fields, in order: V gene, clone size, D gene, J gene, CDR3 protein, CDR3 DNA. A D gene is named only where the DNA matches it firmly. A row's size may be missing; if present it is once, few, many or a size class.

>TRBV6-5|-|-|TRBJ2-6
CASSTRASGANVLTF
TGTGCCAGCAGTACTCGGGCATCTGGGGCCAACGTCCTGACTTTC
>TRBV19|-|-|TRBJ2-1
CASSMRGRVLVCEQFF
TGTGCCAGTAGTATGAGAGGCAGGGTTCTGGTTTGCGAGCAGTTCTTC
>TRBV28|-|-|TRBJ1-2
CASTLTSNYGYTF
TGTGCCAGCACCCTGACGTCCAACTATGGCTACACCTTC
>TRBV19|-|-|TRBJ1-2
CASSPGVDYGYTF
TGTGCCAGTAGCCCGGGAGTGGACTATGGCTACACCTTC
>TRBV6-4|-|-|TRBJ1-1
CASSAGQNTEAFF
TGTGCCAGCAGTGCGGGCCAGAACACTGAAGCTTTCTTT
>TRBV6-5|once|-|TRBJ2-6
CASRTPGRANVLTF
TGTGCCAGCAGGACCCCGGGCAGGGCCAACGTCCTGACTTTC
>TRBV5-4|-|-|TRBJ2-3
CASSEYEGGGGTDTQYF
TGTGCCAGCAGCGAGTATGAGGGGGGGGGCGGCACAGATACGCAGTATTTT
>TRBV28|-|-|TRBJ1-5
CASRGVVRNQPQHF
TGTGCCAGCAGGGGCGTAGTACGGAATCAGCCCCAGCATTTT
>TRBV5-1|-|TRBD1|TRBJ2-5
CASSPGQGGETQYF
TGCGCCAGCAGCCCCGGACAGGGGGGAGAGACCCAGTACTTC
>TRBV19|-|-|TRBJ2-6
CASSARHRSSGANVLTF
TGTGCCAGTAGTGCACGGCACAGGAGCTCTGGGGCCAACGTCCTGACTTTC
>TRBV24-1|-|TRBD1|TRBJ2-5
CATSEARTGQETQYF
TGTGCCACCAGTGAGGCGCGGACAGGGCAAGAGACCCAGTACTTC
>TRBV15|once|-|TRBJ2-1
CATSRAGSGNEQFF
TGTGCCACCAGCAGAGCAGGGTCGGGCAATGAGCAGTTCTTC
>TRBV5-6|-|-|TRBJ2-2
CASSLVGGANTGELFF
TGTGCCAGCAGCTTGGTGGGGGGAGCGAACACCGGGGAGCTGTTTTTT
>TRBV4-3|-|-|TRBJ1-2
CASSQERQRNYGYTF
TGCGCCAGCAGCCAAGAGAGGCAGCGTAACTATGGCTACACCTTC
>TRBV2|-|-|TRBJ1-4
CASRGRATNEKLFF
TGTGCCAGCAGGGGCCGGGCAACTAATGAAAAACTGTTTTTT
>TRBV9|once|-|TRBJ1-5
CASSVDPGSDQPQHF
TGTGCCAGCAGCGTAGACCCAGGGTCCGATCAGCCCCAGCATTTT
>TRBV3-1/TRBV3-2|-|TRBD1|TRBJ1-2
CASSQSGQVNGYTF
TGTGCCAGCAGCCAGTCGGGACAGGTGAATGGCTACACCTTC
>TRBV9|-|TRBD2|TRBJ2-3
CASSVAYGAGATDTQYF
TGTGCCAGCAGCGTAGCTTACGGAGCGGGGGCCACAGATACGCAGTATTTT
>TRBV10-1|-|TRBD2|TRBJ2-3
CASSTWRTSGDTQYF
TGCGCCAGCAGCACGTGGAGGACTAGCGGAGATACGCAGTATTTT
>TRBV10-2|-|TRBD1|TRBJ1-2
CASNHRGHGYTF
TGCGCCAGCAATCACAGGGGGCATGGCTACACCTTC
>TRBV5-6|-|-|TRBJ2-5
CASTEGGTQYF
TGTGCCAGCACAGAGGGAGGGACCCAGTACTTC
>TRBV28|-|-|TRBJ1-5
CASRGASNQPQHF
TGTGCCAGCAGAGGGGCTAGCAATCAGCCCCAGCATTTT
>TRBV2|-|-|TRBJ1-5
CASSDVDRNQPQHF
TGTGCCAGCAGTGACGTCGACAGGAATCAGCCCCAGCATTTT
>TRBV24-1|-|TRBD2|TRBJ2-1
CATSDLPTSGSYNEQFF
TGTGCCACCAGTGATCTGCCGACTAGCGGCTCCTACAATGAGCAGTTCTTC
>TRBV6-5|-|-|TRBJ1-1
CASSSLLNTEAFF
TGTGCCAGCAGTTCCCTCTTGAACACTGAAGCTTTCTTT
>TRBV5-1|-|-|TRBJ2-1
CASSLGGASYNEQFF
TGCGCCAGCAGCTTGGGCGGGGCCTCCTACAATGAGCAGTTCTTC
>TRBV7-8|-|-|TRBJ1-2
CASSLANSQGRAYGYTF
TGTGCCAGCAGCTTAGCCAACTCACAGGGACGGGCCTATGGCTACACCTTC
>TRBV6-4|-|-|TRBJ2-3
CASSASESDTQYF
TGTGCCAGCAGTGCCAGCGAGTCAGATACGCAGTATTTT
>TRBV7-2|-|-|TRBJ2-3
CASRGGSTDTQYF
TGTGCCAGCAGAGGGGGAAGCACAGATACGCAGTATTTT
>TRBV18|-|-|TRBJ1-1
CASSADVSLGGQAFF
TGTGCCAGCTCAGCCGACGTATCTCTAGGCGGTCAAGCTTTCTTT
>TRBV12-3/TRBV12-4|-|-|TRBJ1-1
CASSFAGGEAFF
TGTGCCAGCAGTTTCGCGGGAGGAGAAGCTTTCTTT
>TRBV6-1|few|-|TRBJ2-1
CASSELRHPGFF
TGTGCCAGCAGTGAATTGAGACACCCTGGTTTCTTC
>TRBV19|-|TRBD1|TRBJ1-2
CASRGTGNSHGYTF
TGTGCCAGTAGGGGGACAGGCAATAGTCATGGCTACACCTTC
>TRBV2|-|TRBD2|TRBJ2-1
CASSVFGLAGGEQFF
TGTGCCAGCAGTGTATTTGGACTAGCGGGGGGTGAGCAGTTCTTC
>TRBV11-2|-|-|TRBJ1-5
CASSPMEWGGLYQPQHF
TGTGCCAGCAGCCCAATGGAATGGGGGGGGTTGTATCAGCCCCAGCATTTT